The 26 T cell receptor beta chains given below trace back to one sample, sequenced in a study of cytomegalovirus exposure and HLA in healthy donors. Sequenced by immunoSEQ multiplex PCR; TCRdb stores in-frame clones only, minus some. Counted here are 160,000 or so clones, 88% occurring once; the ten biggest clones make up around 3%. Sequenced input: PBMCs. The receptors come from a man between 18 and 35 years old in good health and CMV-seronegative.

The rearrangement joins TRBV7-2 to TRBJ2-1; 7 nucleotides match TRBD2. Trimming cost V 6 bases and J 0 bases; bases outside gene matches: 2. The CDR3 loop spans 14 amino acids. Germline CDR1 reads SGHTA; CDR2 reads FQGNSA. The CDR3 sequence: CASRRESSYNEQFF. CDR3 DNA sequence: TGTGCCAGCAGGCGGGAGAGCTCCTACAATGAGCAGTTCTTC. Variable domain in full (rest from reference TRBV7-2 and TRBJ2-1): GAGVSQSPSNKVTEKGKDVELRCDPISGHTALYWYRQSLGQGLEFLIYFQGNSAPDKSGLPSDRFSAERTGGSVSTLTIQRTQQEDSAVYLCASRRESSYNEQFFGPGTRLTVL.

The chain is built from TRBV20-1 and TRBJ2-7, with D uncertain. Trimming removed 2 bases from V and 8 bases from J, with 10 bases in between. The CDR3 has 11 residues. Per the germline V gene, CDR1 is DFQATT and CDR2 is SNEGSKA (reference sequence). For the CDR3, the DNA is TGCAGTGCTAGATATGAGGTGCAGCAGTACTTC. Amino acid sequence: CSARYEVQQYF.

The gene calls are TRBV30 and TRBJ2-3; D is unclear. Trimming took 2 bases from V and 1 from J, leaving 10 bases between them. The germline V gene encodes CDR1 GTSNPN and CDR2 SVGIG (reference sequence). The CDR3 sequence is 14 residues long. The CDR3 region has the DNA TGTGCCTGGAGTCACTACGCCGGCACAGATACGCAGTATTTT. Residues: CAWSHYAGTDTQYF.

This chain connects TRBV4-2 to TRBJ1-3, with D possibly being TRBD1 (6 bases). The CDR3 runs to 14 residues. Trimming shortened V by 8 bases and J by 2 bases, and 13 bases separated the two germline ends. CDR1 and CDR2 from the germline V gene are LGHNA and YNFKEQ. The CDR3 DNA follows: TGTGCCAGCGGACTGGGGGCTACTGGAAACACCATATATTTT. It encodes CASGLGATGNTIYF.

The chain couples TRBV18 to TRBJ2-7, with D tentatively TRBD2 (5 bases). CDR1 KGHSH and CDR2 LQKENI come from the germline V gene. V lost 3 bases and J 4 bases, leaving 10 bases between the germline ends. The CDR3 contains 13 residues. CDR3 in amino acids: CASSPGLTYEQYF. The CDR3 DNA reads TGTGCCAGCTCACCCGGACTGACTTACGAGCAGTACTTC. Supplemented by reference TRBV18 and TRBJ2-7, the full variable domain reads NAGVMQNPRHLVRRRGQEARLRCSPMKGHSHVYWYRQLPEEGLKFMVYLQKENIIDESGMPKERFSAEFPKEGPSILRIQQVVRGDSAAYFCASSPGLTYEQYFGPGTRLTVT.

The genes are TRBV5-4 and TRBJ2-7; 7 bases are a match to TRBD2. The V gene end was trimmed by 0 bases and the J gene end by 6 bases; junction bases not matched to a gene: 9. Germline V gives CDR1 SGHNT, CDR2 YYREEE (reference sequence). The CDR3 is 15 amino acids. For the CDR3, the DNA is TGTGCCAGCAGCTTGGAGCGGGGCAGAGGGCGCGAGCAGTACTTC. This codes for CASSLERGRGREQYF.

This chain connects TRBV2 to TRBJ1-2; 7 bases line up with TRBD1. With V trimmed by 11 bases and J by 0 bases, 12 bases remained unmatched. CDR1 and CDR2 (germline): SNHLY, FYNNEI. CDR3 length: 15 residues. CDR3 sequence: CAGSLWGQTNYGYTF. The CDR3 nucleotides read TGTGCCGGGTCACTTTGGGGACAGACTAACTATGGCTACACCTTC.

CDR3 sequence reads: CASSIGQGELFF. The CDR3 DNA follows: TGTGCCAGTAGTATAGGACAGGGGGAGCTGTTTTTT. The chain recombines TRBV19 with TRBJ2-2; D is perhaps TRBD1 (5 bases). Germline assignment: CDR1 LNHDA and CDR2 SQIVND (reference sequence). Trimming cost V 1 base and J 8 bases, with 5 bases left between them. The CDR3 is made up of 12 amino acids.

The J gene is TRBJ2-7, the V gene TRBV7-9; D is unclear. From germline, CDR1 is SEHNR and CDR2 FQNEAQ (reference sequence). The CDR3 totals 15 residues. V dropped 1 base and J dropped 2 bases, with 12 bases sitting between them. CDR3 in DNA: TGTGCCAGCAGCTTAGTCCCAGGCGATCCCTACGAGCAGTACTTC. It is translated as CASSLVPGDPYEQYF.

This clone was found once. The chain recombines TRBV7-9 with TRBJ2-7; 8 bases are shared with TRBD2. CDR3 length equals 12 residues. From germline, CDR1 is SEHNR and CDR2 FQNEAQ (reference sequence). The ends lost 5 bases at V and 7 bases at J; junction bases unmatched: 4. This chain's CDR3 is CASSAGLAEQYF. The CDR3 DNA reads as TGTGCCAGCAGCGCCGGACTAGCAGAGCAGTACTTC. Together with reference TRBV7-9 and TRBJ2-7, the CDR3 gives the full variable domain: DTGVSQNPRHKITKRGQNVTFRCDPISEHNRLYWYRQTLGQGPEFLTYFQNEAQLEKSRLLSDRFSAERPKGSFSTLEIQRTEQGDSAMYLCASSAGLAEQYFGPGTRLTVT.

The rearrangement uses TRBV28 and TRBJ2-3; no clear D gene. The CDR3 spans 11 residues. V dropped 8 bases and J dropped 6 bases, with 9 bases sitting between them. CDR1 MDHEN and CDR2 SYDVKM come from the germline V gene. In DNA form, the CDR3 reads TGTGCCAGCTCCCCCCAGGATACGCAGTATTTT. Protein: CASSPQDTQYF.

The V gene is TRBV7-8, the J gene TRBJ1-6; 7 bases match TRBD1. The CDR3 covers 15 residues. After removal of 1 base from V and 10 bases from J, the junction contained 7 bases not matched to a gene. Germline V gene data show CDR1 as SGHVS and CDR2 as FQNEAQ. The CDR3 sequence is CASSLEGRGDSPLHF. As DNA, the CDR3 is TGTGCCAGCAGCTTAGAGGGCAGGGGGGACTCACCCCTCCACTTT.

J is TRBJ1-5 and V is TRBV5-6; 9 bases are a match to TRBD1. The V gene's germline CDR1 is SGHDT and CDR2 YYEEEE. This CDR3 has 14 amino acids. J gave up 9 bases and V 2 bases, and 6 bases lay outside the gene matches. The CDR3 here is CASSLQGAQWPQHF. The CDR3 DNA reads TGTGCCAGCAGCTTACAGGGGGCACAATGGCCCCAGCATTTT.

This clone showed up just once. For the CDR3, the DNA is TGTGCCAGCAGTGAAGCGCTTCCTGCGGGGGGGCGAGAGACCCAGTACTTC. As protein: CASSEALPAGGRETQYF. The gene calls are TRBV2 and TRBJ2-5; 9 bases line up with TRBD2. J was trimmed by 4 bases and V by 0 bases; bases with no gene match: 9. Germline lookup yields CDR1 SNHLY and CDR2 FYNNEI. The CDR3 has 17 residues.

V is TRBV10-2 and J is TRBJ1-6; possible D gene TRBD1, 5 bases. CDR1 and CDR2 from the germline V gene are WSHSY and SAAADI. This CDR3 has 15 amino acids. V dropped 7 bases and J dropped 2 bases, with 12 bases sitting between them. The CDR3 region has the DNA TGCGCCAGCAAGACAGAGGAAGCCTATAATTCACCCCTCCACTTT. Amino acids: CASKTEEAYNSPLHF.

The genes are TRBV5-1 and TRBJ1-6; TRBD1 matches 8 bases. With 1 base clipped from V and 8 bases from J, the junction kept 8 bases outside the gene matches. Germline assignment: CDR1 SGHRS and CDR2 YFSETQ. The CDR3 spans 16 residues. CDR3 bases: TGCGCCAGCAGCTTGTGGGTGACAGGGGAGGATTCACCCCTCCACTTT. It is translated as CASSLWVTGEDSPLHF.

V is TRBV6-1 and J is TRBJ2-7, with D perhaps TRBD1 (5 bases). The CDR3 is made up of 13 amino acids. In germline, CDR1 is MNHNS, CDR2 SASEGT. The ends were cut back, 6 bases at V and 0 bases at J, with 9 bases in the middle. CDR3 loop: CASRDKTSYEQYV. DNA for the CDR3: TGTGCCAGCAGGGACAAGACCTCCTACGAGCAGTACGTC.

The rearrangement joins TRBV7-8 to TRBJ2-7; 10 bases are a match to TRBD2. Germline V CDR1 and CDR2: SGHVS, FQNEAQ. The ends lost 1 base at V and 4 bases at J; junction bases unmatched: 13. CDR3 length: 18 amino acids. CDR3 loop: CASSLDPRALAGDYEQYV. CDR3 nucleotides: TGTGCCAGCAGCTTAGATCCGAGGGCGCTAGCGGGGGATTACGAGCAGTACGTC.

This clone has just a few counts. The DNA for the CDR3 is TGTGCCAGCAGTGCTGGATGGACAGGGGGGTTAACCTTC. Residues: CASSAGWTGGLTF. The V and J genes are TRBV28 and TRBJ1-2; the match to TRBD1 covers 10 bases. This CDR3 has 13 residues. CDR1 is MDHEN and CDR2 is SYDVKM in the germline V gene. J gave up 14 bases and V 5 bases, and 11 bases lay outside the gene matches.

This sequence joins TRBV28 and TRBJ2-7; 10 bases are shared with TRBD1. Per the germline V gene, CDR1 is MDHEN and CDR2 is SYDVKM. With 10 bases clipped from V and 5 bases from J, the junction kept 5 bases outside the gene matches. The CDR3 sequence is 12 residues long. CDR3 nucleotides: TGTGCCATCGGACAGGGGGGCCACGAGCAGTACTTC. Residues: CAIGQGGHEQYF.

The rearrangement links TRBV30 to TRBJ2-1; no clear D. The CDR3 consists of 12 residues. The germline V and J ends were trimmed by 7 bases and 6 bases, with 13 bases remaining between them. Germline CDR1 GTSNPN, CDR2 SVGIG (reference sequence). Here the CDR3 DNA reads TGTGCCTTCAACAGCCAAGTCAATGAGCAGTTCTTC. Translation gives CAFNSQVNEQFF.

V is TRBV5-1 and J is TRBJ2-7, with 13 bases that match TRBD2. CDR3 length: 16 amino acids. Looked up from germline, CDR1 is SGHRS and CDR2 is YFSETQ. The trim removed 4 bases at V and 4 bases at J, leaving 8 bases unmatched. CDR3 coding DNA: TGCGCCAGCAGCCCCGGACTAGCGGGAGTGGGTTACGAGCAGTACTTC. Its protein is CASSPGLAGVGYEQYF.

The chain combines TRBV6-5 with TRBJ2-7; 8 nucleotides agree with TRBD2. After removal of 5 bases from V and 6 bases from J, the junction contained 6 bases not matched to a gene. Germline V CDR1 and CDR2: MNHEY, SVGAGI. The CDR3 loop spans 13 amino acids. The CDR3 loop reads CASSPGTRGEQYF. The DNA for the CDR3 is TGTGCCAGCAGTCCCGGGACTAGGGGCGAGCAGTACTTC.

This chain uses TRBV27 with TRBJ2-3; no clear D gene. The CDR3 is 14 amino acids. Germline V gene data show CDR1 as MNHEY and CDR2 as SMNVEV (reference sequence). The V end lost 3 bases, the J end lost 0 bases, and 7 bases lay between the germline ends. In DNA form, the CDR3 reads TGTGCCAGCAGTTTCTCCTCTAGCACAGATACGCAGTATTTT. Amino acid sequence: CASSFSSSTDTQYF.

This clone was counted between two and nine times. J is TRBJ1-5 and V is TRBV7-2, with unresolved D. CDR3 length equals 14 residues. V lost 2 bases and J 4 bases, leaving 9 bases between the germline ends. The V gene's germline CDR1 is SGHTA and CDR2 FQGNSA. The CDR3 here is CASSLKQSNQPQHF. DNA for the CDR3: TGTGCCAGCAGCTTAAAACAGAGTAATCAGCCCCAGCATTTT.

V and J are TRBV6-4 and TRBJ1-4, with D unresolved. CDR1 is MRHNA, CDR2 SNTAGT, per germline. The CDR3 sequence is 15 residues long. The V gene lost 7 bases and the J gene lost 3 bases, with 15 bases spanning the gap. In DNA, the CDR3 is TGTGCCAGCAATTTCGGCGCGAGGGCTAATGAAAAACTGTTTTTT. Translating gives CASNFGARANEKLFF.